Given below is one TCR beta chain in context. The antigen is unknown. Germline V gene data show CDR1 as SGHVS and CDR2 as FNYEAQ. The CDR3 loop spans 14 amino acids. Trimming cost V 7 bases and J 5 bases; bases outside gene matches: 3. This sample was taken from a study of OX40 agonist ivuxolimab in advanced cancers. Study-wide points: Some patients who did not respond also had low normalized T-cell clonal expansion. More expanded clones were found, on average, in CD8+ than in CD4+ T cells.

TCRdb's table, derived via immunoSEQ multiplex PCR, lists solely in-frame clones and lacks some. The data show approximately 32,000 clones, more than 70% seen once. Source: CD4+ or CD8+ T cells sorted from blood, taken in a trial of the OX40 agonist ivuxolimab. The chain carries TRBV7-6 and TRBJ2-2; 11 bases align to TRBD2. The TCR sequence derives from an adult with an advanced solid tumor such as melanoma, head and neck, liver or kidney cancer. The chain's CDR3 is CASKRLAGTGELFF. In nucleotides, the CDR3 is TGTGCCAGCAAGCGACTAGCGGGAACCGGGGAGCTGTTTTTT. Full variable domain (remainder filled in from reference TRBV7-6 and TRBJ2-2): GAGVSQSPRYKVTKRGQDVALRCDPISGHVSLYWYRQALGQGPEFLTYFNYEAQQDKSGLPNDRFSAERPEGSISTLTIQRTEQRDSAMYRCASKRLAGTGELFFGEGSRLTVL.